These 2 T cell receptor beta chains were sequenced from one sample in a study of T cell responses to AZD1222 COVID-19 vaccine (TCRdb year 2021). The sample's time point label, in plain terms: baseline before first vaccination. Libraries came from the immunoSEQ multiplex PCR assay. The clones in this table, taken by TCRdb from immuneACCESS, are in-frame only. Not every clone is retained; where verified, under half of the shortfall comes from an unresolved V gene, and the cause of the rest is unknown. The sample profile shows 120,000 to 150,000 clones; approximately 89% of them were found once. The ten top clones hold about 16% of the sample. The material was peripheral blood, obtained on day 0 of AZD1222 vaccination. All receptors derive from an adult in good health.

The rearrangement joins TRBV6-1 to TRBJ2-7; 11 bases are shared with TRBD2. The CDR3 length is 15 residues. J gave up 2 bases and V 3 bases, and 3 bases lay outside the gene matches. Germline CDR1 and CDR2: MNHNS and SASEGT. This CDR3 is CASSEGLAEAYEQYF. In DNA form, the CDR3 reads TGTGCCAGCAGTGAGGGACTAGCGGAAGCCTACGAGCAGTACTTC.

V and J are TRBV18 and TRBJ2-5, with TRBD2 matching 7 bases. Germline-derived CDR1 and CDR2 are KGHSH and LQKENI. Trimming removed 2 bases from V and 2 bases from J; junction bases left unmatched: 8. The CDR3 covers 16 residues. The CDR3 protein is CASSPGSGIRQETQYF. CDR3 in DNA: TGTGCCAGCTCACCAGGGAGCGGGATCAGGCAAGAGACCCAGTACTTC.